One sample yielded the 19 T cell receptor beta chains listed below, sequenced in a study of blood T cell repertoires in COVID-19. Profiled with immunoSEQ multiplex PCR; TCRdb holds only in-frame clones, not every one. The sample has around 300,000 clones, around 88% seen once; the top ten hold 6% to 7%. The specimen sequenced was PBMCs or T cells enriched from blood (not recorded which). The source is a middle-aged woman who had recovered from COVID-19.

This clone came up a few times. The V and J genes are TRBV27 and TRBJ2-3; 11 nucleotides match TRBD2. The germline gives CDR1 MNHEY, CDR2 SMNVEV (reference sequence). The length of the CDR3 is 19 residues. V gave up 0 bases and J gave up 4 bases; unmatched junction bases: 12. The CDR3 is CASSLSSLAGGPRADTQYF. Here the CDR3 DNA reads TGTGCCAGCAGTTTATCTAGCTTAGCGGGAGGGCCGCGGGCAGATACGCAGTATTTT.

The V and J genes are TRBV6-5 and TRBJ2-3; D possibly corresponds to TRBD1 (6 bases). The germline V gene has CDR1 MNHEY and CDR2 SVGAGI. The CDR3 contains 12 residues. V dropped 7 bases and J dropped 5 bases, with 10 bases sitting between them. CDR3 coding DNA: TGTGCCAGCACCGACAGGCAAGATACGCAGTATTTT. It codes for CASTDRQDTQYF.

The chain combines TRBV28 with TRBJ1-1; D ambiguous. The germline V and J ends were trimmed by 5 bases and 6 bases, with 16 bases remaining between them. This CDR3 has 14 residues. Germline CDR1 MDHEN, CDR2 SYDVKM. In DNA, the CDR3 is TGTGCCAGCAGTGGCCGTAAGAGGATATCTGAAGCTTTCTTT. It yields the protein CASSGRKRISEAFF.

The V call is TRBV7-3, the J call TRBJ1-2; no clear D gene. V gave up 2 bases and J gave up 8 bases, with 21 bases separating them. There are 16 residues in the CDR3. From germline, CDR1 is SGHTA and CDR2 FQGTGA. DNA of the CDR3: TGTGCCAGCAGCTTAGGGTCGGCGGGAGGATTTGGAGGCTACACCTTC. Translated: CASSLGSAGGFGGYTF.

The chain employs TRBV5-1 and TRBJ2-5, with a weak D call TRBD1 (7 bases). Trimming took off 0 bases at V and 2 bases at J, with 11 bases between the two ends. The CDR3 consists of 15 residues. CDR1 and CDR2 from the germline V gene are SGHRS and YFSETQ. CDR3 amino acids: CASSLAQGRQETQYF. DNA of the CDR3: TGCGCCAGCAGCTTGGCACAGGGGAGGCAAGAGACCCAGTACTTC.

V usage is TRBV5-5 and J usage is TRBJ1-6; no clear D gene. Trimming took 4 bases from V and 8 from J, leaving 16 bases between them. This CDR3 has 15 residues. Germline V gene sequence: CDR1 SGHKS, CDR2 YYEKEE (reference sequence). The CDR3 nucleotides read TGTGCCAGCAGCCGAGGAGGGAATTTGTATTCACCCCTCCACTTT. Protein: CASSRGGNLYSPLHF.

The chain joins TRBV7-3 to TRBJ2-1, with 9 bases lining up with TRBD2. J was trimmed by 2 bases and V by 5 bases; bases with no gene match: 7. Per the germline V gene, CDR1 is SGHTA and CDR2 is FQGTGA. The CDR3 is 16 residues long. This chain's CDR3 is CASSPGTSRPYNEQFF. For the CDR3, the DNA is TGTGCCAGCAGCCCCGGGACTAGCCGGCCCTACAATGAGCAGTTCTTC.

The chain combines TRBV6-6 with TRBJ2-7; TRBD2 aligns across 7 bases. The CDR3 covers 15 residues. Unmatched junction bases numbered 6, after V lost 2 bases and J lost 2 bases. In germline, CDR1 is MNHNY, CDR2 SVGAGI (reference sequence). CDR3 amino acids: CASSYASGPAYEQYF. In DNA form, the CDR3 reads TGTGCCAGCAGTTACGCTAGCGGCCCAGCCTACGAGCAGTACTTC.

The chain uses TRBV10-3 and TRBJ2-3, with 7 bases identical to TRBD1. V dropped 2 bases and J dropped 0; count of bases not matched to a gene: 11. The germline gives CDR1 ENHRY, CDR2 SYGVKD. The length of the CDR3 is 18 residues. The CDR3 is CAISEGGIDRVSTDTQYF. DNA of the CDR3: TGTGCCATCAGTGAGGGGGGTATTGACAGGGTGAGCACAGATACGCAGTATTTT.

The rearrangement uses TRBV15 and TRBJ1-2; 7 bases are shared with TRBD1. Germline V gene sequence: CDR1 LNHNV, CDR2 YYDKDF (reference sequence). This CDR3 is built from 16 residues. The J segment lost 8 bases and the V segment lost 3 bases, leaving 15 bases of the junction unmatched. Here the CDR3 DNA reads TGTGCCACCAGCAGCGGGACAGAGCCTACTATGGGAGGCTACACCTTC. It is translated as CATSSGTEPTMGGYTF.

The chain is built from TRBV30 and TRBJ2-1; 7 bases fit TRBD2. The CDR3 consists of 14 residues. The germline gives CDR1 GTSNPN, CDR2 SVGIG (reference sequence). Germline trimming cut 5 bases from V and 6 bases from J; bases unmatched to any gene: 10. The CDR3 sequence is CAWGDGGSGNEQFF. Written as DNA, the CDR3 is TGTGCCTGGGGTGACGGCGGGAGCGGCAATGAGCAGTTCTTC.

This chain links TRBV24-1 with TRBJ2-1; 10 nucleotides agree with TRBD1. Germline V lookup: CDR1 KGHDR, CDR2 SFDVKD. The J segment lost 5 bases and the V segment lost 4 bases, leaving 7 bases of the junction unmatched. The CDR3 runs to 16 residues. The CDR3 region is CATSEPTGGGNNEQFF. CDR3 bases: TGTGCCACCAGTGAACCGACAGGGGGCGGGAACAATGAGCAGTTCTTC.

The chain carries TRBV4-2 and TRBJ2-5, with a possible D match to TRBD1 (5 bases). V lost 4 bases to trimming and J lost 1 base, with 13 bases between them. Germline CDR1 is LGHNA and CDR2 is YNFKEQ. CDR3 length equals 15 residues. The CDR3 sequence: CASSPSGAGQETQYF. DNA of the CDR3: TGTGCCAGCAGCCCGAGTGGGGCTGGCCAAGAGACCCAGTACTTC.

The genes are TRBV7-2 and TRBJ2-3, with D possibly matching TRBD2 (6 bases). Deletions cut 4 bases from V and 2 bases from J, with 16 bases between. The CDR3 spans 16 residues. Germline V gene data show CDR1 as SGHTA and CDR2 as FQGNSA. CDR3 sequence: CASSSQRVGNTDTQYF. CDR3 coding DNA: TGTGCCAGCAGCTCACAGCGGGTAGGAAACACAGATACGCAGTATTTT.

The chain carries TRBV7-9 and TRBJ2-1; 8 bases fit TRBD2. The CDR3 contains 13 residues. After removal of 5 bases from V and 12 bases from J, the junction contained 9 bases not matched to a gene. Germline values: CDR1 SEHNR, CDR2 FQNEAQ (reference sequence). The CDR3: CASSLSGLAGQFF. CDR3 bases: TGTGCCAGCAGCCTAAGCGGACTAGCCGGGCAGTTCTTC.

The chain employs TRBV29-1 and TRBJ2-1, with D maybe TRBD2 (5 bases). Germline CDR1 SQVTM, CDR2 ANQGSEA. Deletions cut 5 bases from V and 7 bases from J, with 15 bases between. The CDR3 sequence is 13 residues long. The CDR3 region is CSVSGMTGNEQFF. As DNA, the CDR3 is TGCAGCGTTTCGGGGATGACGGGTAATGAGCAGTTCTTC.

The chain employs TRBV7-8 and TRBJ1-6; D might be TRBD1 (6 bases). Trimming left V 0 bases short and J 10 bases short, with 13 bases between. Germline V gene sequence: CDR1 SGHVS, CDR2 FQNEAQ. The length of the CDR3 is 15 residues. The CDR3 coding sequence is TGTGCCAGCAGCTTAGCGGTCCAGGGGAACTCACCCCTCCACTTT. Protein sequence: CASSLAVQGNSPLHF.

Concerning this clone: At one of its ends the junction is not consistent with the germline gene, which may arise from a read error. The rearrangement joins TRBV7-7 to TRBJ2-5; the match to TRBD2 covers 7 bases. In germline, CDR1 is SSHAT, CDR2 FNYEAQ (reference sequence). The CDR3 is 13 residues long. The CDR3 loop is CASSGAFLETQYF. The DNA for the CDR3 is TGTGCTAGCAGCGGGGCATTTTTAGAGACCCAGTACTTC.

The rearrangement links TRBV27 to TRBJ1-2; D possibly corresponds to TRBD1 (6 bases). This CDR3 has 12 amino acids. CDR1 is MNHEY and CDR2 is SMNVEV in the germline V gene (reference sequence). With 6 bases removed from V and 4 bases from J, the gap between germline ends came to 9 bases. In DNA form, the CDR3 reads TGTGCCAGCAGCCCGGACAGCTATGGCTACACCTTC. Translated, it gives CASSPDSYGYTF.